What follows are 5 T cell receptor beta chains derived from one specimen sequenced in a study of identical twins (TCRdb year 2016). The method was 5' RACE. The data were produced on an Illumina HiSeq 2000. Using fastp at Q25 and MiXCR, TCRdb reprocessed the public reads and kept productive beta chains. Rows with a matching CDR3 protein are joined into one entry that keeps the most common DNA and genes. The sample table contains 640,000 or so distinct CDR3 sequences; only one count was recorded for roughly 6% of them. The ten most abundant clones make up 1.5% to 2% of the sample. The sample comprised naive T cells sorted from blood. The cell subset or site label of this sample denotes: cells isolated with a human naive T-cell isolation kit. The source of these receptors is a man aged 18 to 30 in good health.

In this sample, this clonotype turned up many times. CDR3 in DNA: TGTGCCACCAGTAACCCGGGACAGCCTGAAGCTTTCTTT. Translating it yields CATSNPGQPEAFF. The chain recombines TRBV24-1 with TRBJ1-1; 7 bases map to TRBD1. Trimming took 6 bases from V and 6 from J; bases not matched to a gene: 6. Germline CDR1 reads KGHDR; CDR2 reads SFDVKD. This CDR3 comprises 13 residues.

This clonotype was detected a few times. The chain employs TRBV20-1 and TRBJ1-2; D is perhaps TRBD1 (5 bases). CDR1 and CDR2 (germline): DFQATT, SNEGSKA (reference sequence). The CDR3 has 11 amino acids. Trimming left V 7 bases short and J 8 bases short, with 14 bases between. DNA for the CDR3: TGCAGTGTTCTACAGGTTGGAGGCTACACCTTC. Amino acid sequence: CSVLQVGGYTF.

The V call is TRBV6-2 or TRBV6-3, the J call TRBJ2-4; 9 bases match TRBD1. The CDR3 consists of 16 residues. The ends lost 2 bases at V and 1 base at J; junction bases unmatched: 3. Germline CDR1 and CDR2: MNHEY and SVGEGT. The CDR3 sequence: CASSYLGQGAKNIQYF. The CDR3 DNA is TGTGCCAGCAGTTACCTAGGACAGGGGGCCAAAAACATTCAGTACTTC.

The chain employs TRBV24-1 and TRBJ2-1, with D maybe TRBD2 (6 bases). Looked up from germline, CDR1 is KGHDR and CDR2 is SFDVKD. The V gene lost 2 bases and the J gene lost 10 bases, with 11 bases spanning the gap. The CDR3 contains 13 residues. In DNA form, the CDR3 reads TGTGCCACCAGTGATTCGTGGAGGGACGAGCAGTTCTTC. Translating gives CATSDSWRDEQFF.

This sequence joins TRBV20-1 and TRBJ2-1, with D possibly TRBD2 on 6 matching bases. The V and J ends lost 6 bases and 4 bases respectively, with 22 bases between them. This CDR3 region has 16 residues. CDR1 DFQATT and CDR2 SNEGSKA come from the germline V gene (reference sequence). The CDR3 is CSAEETLDGLYNEQFF. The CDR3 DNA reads TGCAGTGCCGAAGAGACTCTCGACGGACTATACAATGAGCAGTTCTTC.